Below are 30 T cell receptor beta chains sequenced from a single sample in a study of regulatory T cells in long-lasting Graves disease. The time point is: newly diagnosed GD, antithyroid drugs for less than 3 months. Construction of the TCR library relied on RNA isolated from PBMCs. iRepertoire HTBI primers and Arm-PCR of CDR3 regions built TCR beta libraries. Via MiXCR, TCRdb re-called the multiplex PCR reads, giving one row per CDR3 protein. This sample has roughly 410,000 distinct CDR3 sequences, with around 16% found just once. The sample also formed part of further work on T cells in Graves' hyperthyroidism and ophthalmopathy.

Sample: peripheral blood mononuclear cells (PBMCs), taken at new diagnosis, from a patient treated with antithyroid drugs. Receptors were obtained from a woman between 40 and 55 years old with Graves disease.

This clonotype was picked up many times. This chain connects TRBV7-2 to TRBJ2-1, with D tentatively TRBD2 (6 bases). The CDR3 runs 14 residues. Germline V gives CDR1 SGHTA, CDR2 FQGNSA. The V end lost 1 base, the J end lost 9 bases, and 13 bases lay between the germline ends. The CDR3 loop reads CASSLGLARGEQFF. For the CDR3, the DNA is TGTGCCAGCAGCTTAGGCCTAGCGCGGGGTGAGCAGTTCTTC.

This clonotype was seen ten or more times. V usage is TRBV7-2 and J usage is TRBJ2-7; no definite D call. The CDR3 length is 13 residues. Germline loops: CDR1 SGHTA, CDR2 FQGNSA. V was shortened by 4 bases and J by 1 base, with 8 bases between the two germline ends. The CDR3 DNA follows: TGTGCCAGCAGCTCCTCAGATTCCTACGAGCAGTACTTC. The encoded protein is CASSSSDSYEQYF.

The V gene is TRBV11-2, the J gene TRBJ1-2; D is perhaps TRBD1 (5 bases). This CDR3 comprises 16 residues. Germline CDR1 SGHAT, CDR2 FQNNGV. V lost 0 bases and J lost 2, with 13 bases in between. The CDR3 DNA follows: TGTGCCAGCAGCTTAGATAGTGCAGGGTCAAACTATGGCTACACCTTC. This sequence encodes CASSLDSAGSNYGYTF.

This clonotype was detected many times. The genes are TRBV6-5 and TRBJ2-1; 7 bases map to TRBD2. CDR3 length: 16 residues. Germline CDR1 and CDR2: MNHEY and SVGAGI. J lost 7 bases, V lost 0 bases, and 9 bases had no gene match. The CDR3: CASSYSGGSVRNEQFF. CDR3 nucleotide sequence: TGTGCCAGCAGTTACTCCGGCGGGAGTGTGAGGAATGAGCAGTTCTTC.

This chain joins TRBV12-3 or TRBV12-4 and TRBJ2-1, with D possibly called TRBD1 or TRBD2 (6 bases each). The CDR3 covers 17 residues. Trimming removed 7 bases at V and 0 bases at J, with 19 bases between. The CDR3 is CASTLGGGWSSYNEQFF. CDR3 nucleotide sequence: TGTGCCAGCACCCTGGGGGGCGGTTGGAGCTCCTACAATGAGCAGTTCTTC.

This clonotype has only a few counts. This could be a read error, since a much larger clone is one nucleotide away. No conserved phenylalanine or tryptophan ends this CDR3, so it is likely a read error. V gene TRBV5-8 combines with J gene TRBJ1-4, with D possibly matching TRBD1 (6 bases). The V end was cut by 2 bases, the J end by 1 base, with 9 bases between. Germline CDR1 and CDR2: SGHTS and YDEGEE. The CDR3 has 15 amino acids. CDR3 coding DNA: TGTGCCAGCAGCTTTTCGGACAGAACTAATGAAAAACTGTTTTCT. Its translation is CASSFSDRTNEKLFS.

This chain links TRBV2 with TRBJ2-3; D gene unclear. From germline, CDR1 is SNHLY and CDR2 FYNNEI. The CDR3 contains 17 residues. Deletions cut 2 bases from V and 1 base from J, with 16 bases between. CDR3 loop: CASSESQQQLGTDTQYF. The CDR3 nucleotides are TGTGCCAGCAGTGAATCCCAACAACAGCTAGGCACAGATACGCAGTATTTT.

This clonotype came up many times. The chain joins TRBV28 to TRBJ2-6; D is unclear. The ends were cut back, 4 bases at V and 0 bases at J, with 10 bases in the middle. The CDR3 runs 16 residues. Germline CDR1 and CDR2: MDHEN and SYDVKM. CDR3 nucleotides: TGTGCCAGCAGTTCGCCGACGTTCTCTGGGGCCAACGTCCTGACTTTC. Protein sequence: CASSSPTFSGANVLTF.

This clonotype was recorded many times. The chain has TRBV28 and TRBJ2-1; D gene unclear. The CDR3 extends over 12 amino acids. Germline V gene data show CDR1 as MDHEN and CDR2 as SYDVKM. Between the trimmed V and J ends, which lost 5 bases and 13 bases, there was a span of 15 bases. The CDR3 here is CASSVGQTLQFF. CDR3 DNA sequence: TGTGCCAGCAGTGTGGGTCAAACTTTACAGTTCTTC.

This clonotype appeared many times. This chain links TRBV14 with TRBJ2-7; D is possibly TRBD1 (5 bases). The CDR3 spans 16 residues. V was trimmed by 0 bases and J by 2 bases, leaving 14 bases between them. In germline, CDR1 is SGHDN, CDR2 FVKESK. CDR3 sequence (DNA): TGTGCCAGCAGCCAAGATTGGGGCGTATCCCCCTACGAGCAGTACTTC. This encodes CASSQDWGVSPYEQYF.

This clonotype has a handful of counts. The CDR3: CAWSVPGTSGSFTYEQYF. The CDR3, as DNA: TGTGCCTGGAGTGTCCCCGGGACTAGCGGGAGCTTTACCTACGAGCAGTACTTC. The chain has TRBV30 and TRBJ2-7, with 14 bases matching TRBD2. With V trimmed by 0 bases and J by 2 bases, 9 bases remained unmatched. Germline CDR1 reads GTSNPN; CDR2 reads SVGIG (reference sequence). The CDR3 covers 18 residues. Variable domain in full (rest from reference TRBV30 and TRBJ2-7): SQTIHQWPATLVQPVGSPLSLECTVEGTSNPNLYWYRQAAGRGLQLLFYSVGIGQISSEVPQNLSASRPQDRQFILSSKKLLLSDSGFYLCAWSVPGTSGSFTYEQYFGPGTRLTVT.

This clonotype was found a few times. The rearrangement links TRBV19 to TRBJ1-1; 8 bases map to TRBD1. The CDR3 runs 15 residues. Trimming took 3 bases from V and 1 from J; bases not matched to a gene: 4. Germline CDR1 LNHDA, CDR2 SQIVND (reference sequence). CDR3 coding DNA: TGTGCCAGTAGTATCCGGACAGGGTCGAACACTGAAGCTTTCTTT. Residues: CASSIRTGSNTEAFF.

This clonotype was found many times. The chain links TRBV6-1 to TRBJ1-1; possibly TRBD1 for D (6 bases). V lost 6 bases to trimming and J lost 9 bases, with 20 bases between them. The CDR3 length is 14 residues. Per germline, CDR1 MNHNS and CDR2 SASEGT. Here the CDR3 reads CASSPDLDRIKAFF. CDR3 bases: TGTGCCAGCAGCCCCGACCTAGACAGGATTAAAGCTTTCTTT.

The rearrangement joins TRBV10-1 to TRBJ1-2; no definite D call. The CDR3 sequence is 16 residues long. V was cut by 11 bases and J by 5 bases, with 27 bases left in between. The germline V gene encodes CDR1 WNHNN and CDR2 SYGVQD (reference sequence). CDR3: CAARPRPCFCCYGYTF. CDR3 DNA: TGCGCCGCTAGACCGCGCCCCTGTTTCTGTTGTTATGGCTACACCTTC.

This clonotype was detected ten times or more. The chain is built from TRBV20-1 and TRBJ1-1; D might be TRBD1 (6 bases). Per germline, CDR1 DFQATT and CDR2 SNEGSKA (reference sequence). The V end was cut by 3 bases, the J end by 11 bases, with 22 bases between. This CDR3 is 14 amino acids long. The CDR3 DNA reads as TGCAGTGCTAGGTTCCCGACAGGTTCCCTTGGGGCTTTCTTT. It encodes CSARFPTGSLGAFF.

The sample holds a few counts of this clonotype. The chain employs TRBV20-1 and TRBJ1-1; 7 bases are a match to TRBD1. Per germline, CDR1 DFQATT and CDR2 SNEGSKA (reference sequence). This CDR3 region has 17 residues. The ends lost 5 bases at V and 5 bases at J; junction bases unmatched: 20. The CDR3 coding sequence is TGCAGTGCTTTTACCGAAACGCCTGAACAGGGGAAAACTGAAGCTTTCTTT. Amino acids: CSAFTETPEQGKTEAFF.

This clonotype was seen ten or more times. This chain uses TRBV7-2 with TRBJ2-7, with a tentative D call TRBD1 (6 bases). From germline, CDR1 is SGHTA and CDR2 FQGNSA. The CDR3 is made up of 15 amino acids. V lost 4 bases to trimming and J lost 0 bases, with 13 bases between them. The CDR3 is CASSSDRSFSYEQYF. The CDR3 DNA reads as TGTGCCAGCAGCTCAGACAGGTCATTCTCCTACGAGCAGTACTTC.

This clonotype was counted only a few times. This sequence joins TRBV7-9 and TRBJ1-2; D remains ambiguous. With 4 bases removed from V and 5 bases from J, the gap between germline ends came to 20 bases. Per the germline V gene, CDR1 is SEHNR and CDR2 is FQNEAQ (reference sequence). CDR3 size: 16 residues. The CDR3 loop is CASSSLGGKPPYGYTF. The CDR3 DNA reads as TGTGCCAGCAGCTCCCTGGGCGGAAAACCCCCTTATGGCTACACCTTC.

This clonotype was observed at least ten times. This chain's CDR3 is CASSQSGRLNTEAFF. In DNA, the CDR3 is TGTGCCAGCAGTCAATCGGGACGCTTGAACACTGAAGCTTTCTTT. The chain joins TRBV27 to TRBJ1-1; D may be TRBD1 (5 bases). V was clipped by 5 bases and J by 0 bases, with 13 bases between them. In germline, CDR1 is MNHEY, CDR2 SMNVEV (reference sequence). This CDR3 has 15 amino acids.

This clonotype was seen a handful of times. At one end the junction does not follow the germline gene, possibly because of a read error. V usage is TRBV28 and J usage is TRBJ1-5; D not certain. The CDR3 has 13 amino acids. In germline, CDR1 is MDHEN, CDR2 SYDVKM. The CDR3 loop reads CASSFPSNRPQHF. CDR3 bases: TGTGCCAGCAGTTTTCCTAGCAATCGGCCCCAGCATTTT.

A few counts support this clonotype. V usage is TRBV6-1 and J usage is TRBJ2-7, with 13 bases identical to TRBD2. J lost 1 base, V lost 1 base, and 4 bases had no gene match. The germline gives CDR1 MNHNS, CDR2 SASEGT. This CDR3 region has 17 residues. The CDR3 DNA is TGTGCCAGCAGTGAAGGGACTAGCGGGAGTACTTCCTACGAGCAGTACTTC. This encodes CASSEGTSGSTSYEQYF.

This clonotype has at least ten counts. The rearrangement joins TRBV7-3 to TRBJ2-5, with 13 bases matching TRBD2. Looked up from germline, CDR1 is SGHTA and CDR2 is FQGTGA. This CDR3 has 16 residues. V was clipped by 5 bases and J by 2 bases; unmatched bases: 5. CDR3 residues: CASSPGGLAGQETQYF. CDR3 DNA: TGTGCCAGCAGCCCCGGGGGACTAGCGGGACAAGAGACCCAGTACTTC.

The chain links TRBV6-5 to TRBJ2-1, with a tentative D call TRBD2 (6 bases). The CDR3 totals 16 residues. The germline V gene has CDR1 MNHEY and CDR2 SVGAGI. The germline V and J ends were trimmed by 0 bases and 6 bases, with 15 bases remaining between them. CDR3 residues: CASSYSGGLRLNEQFF. CDR3 DNA sequence: TGTGCCAGCAGTTACTCGGGGGGTCTTCGACTCAATGAGCAGTTCTTC.

In its sample, this clonotype was seen many times. The chain has TRBV28 and TRBJ2-7, with 8 bases identical to TRBD1. Germline CDR1 and CDR2: MDHEN and SYDVKM. J was trimmed by 1 base and V by 11 bases; bases with no gene match: 7. The CDR3 totals 13 residues. CDR3 region: CALQGDKSYEQYF. CDR3 in DNA: TGTGCCTTACAGGGGGATAAGTCCTACGAGCAGTACTTC.

The table lists this clonotype with many counts. The V call is TRBV6-5, the J call TRBJ2-3; D is perhaps TRBD1 (5 bases). This CDR3 is 14 amino acids long. Germline V gene sequence: CDR1 MNHEY, CDR2 SVGAGI. Between the trimmed V and J ends, which lost 4 bases and 4 bases, there was a span of 12 bases. CDR3 in amino acids: CASSFKGSADTQYF. The DNA for the CDR3 is TGTGCCAGCAGTTTTAAGGGGTCGGCAGATACGCAGTATTTT.

In this sample, this clonotype turned up many times. V and J are TRBV28 and TRBJ1-1; tentatively, D is TRBD1 (6 bases). Between the trimmed V and J ends, which lost 7 bases and 11 bases, there was a span of 17 bases. CDR1 and CDR2 (germline): MDHEN, SYDVKM. This CDR3 has 12 amino acids. In DNA, the CDR3 is TGTGCCAGCACCTTCGGGCAGGGGAAGGCTTTCTTT. Protein sequence: CASTFGQGKAFF.

This clonotype was recorded at least ten times. The chain joins TRBV7-2 to TRBJ2-7, with D unclear. The CDR3 totals 13 residues. V shed 5 bases and J shed 6 bases, with 14 bases lying between them. Germline loops: CDR1 SGHTA, CDR2 FQGNSA. The DNA for the CDR3 is TGTGCCAGCAGCGCCCGTCAGGAGTCCGAGCAGTACTTC. This encodes CASSARQESEQYF.

V and J are TRBV29-1 and TRBJ1-2, with 7 bases lining up with TRBD1. This CDR3 spans 13 amino acids. Germline CDR1 is SQVTM and CDR2 is ANQGSEA. After removal of 7 bases from V and 3 bases from J, the junction contained 8 bases not matched to a gene. CDR3 in DNA: TGCAGCGACCGGGACAGCCGCTACTATGGCTACACCTTC. It specifies CSDRDSRYYGYTF.

This clonotype was seen a few times. The J gene is TRBJ2-1, the V gene TRBV10-3; 9 bases are a match to TRBD1. CDR1 is ENHRY, CDR2 SYGVKD, per germline. J gave up 8 bases and V 10 bases, and 9 bases lay outside the gene matches. The CDR3 is made up of 13 amino acids. CDR3 nucleotide sequence: TGTGCCACTAGGACAGGGGAGTTTTATGAGCAGTTCTTC. This codes for CATRTGEFYEQFF.

The chain uses TRBV6-2 or TRBV6-3 and TRBJ2-2; 7 bases are shared with TRBD1. The CDR3 runs to 16 residues. Germline trimming cut 6 bases from V and 7 bases from J; bases unmatched to any gene: 14. Germline CDR1 and CDR2: MNHEY and SVGEGT. For the CDR3, the DNA is TGTGCCAGCAGACCCCACGGCCAGGGGGTCATCGGGGAGCTGTTTTTT. This gives the protein CASRPHGQGVIGELFF.